Below, 23 T cell receptor beta chains from the same sample are listed, as sequenced in a study of human T cells and chemical hapten exposure. The time point here: healthy volunteer bleed at 6 weeks. It was unfractionated whole blood from which total RNA was extracted. TCRdb reanalysed the RACE reads using MiXCR and keeps one entry per CDR3 protein. The sample shows about 65,000 distinct CDR3 sequences, around 6.3% of them seen only once. The sample taken for sequencing was whole blood. These receptors all come from a female donor in good health. Some clones in this sample may be carry-over from other donors' samples.

A note on this clonotype: This may be a read error, as it is one base from a much larger clone. The chain couples TRBV28 to TRBJ2-3; D is perhaps TRBD2 (6 bases). Germline V lookup: CDR1 MDHEN, CDR2 SYDVKM. Trimming removed 4 bases at V and 6 bases at J, with 17 bases between. The CDR3 runs to 15 residues. In DNA form, the CDR3 reads TGTGCCAGCAGTTCAGACCTGCGACTAGTGGATACGCAGTATTTT. This codes for CASSSDLRLVDTQYF.

This clonotype was counted many times. The V gene is TRBV24-1, the J gene TRBJ1-1; 7 bases map to TRBD1. Per germline, CDR1 KGHDR and CDR2 SFDVKD. The ends lost 4 bases at V and 11 bases at J; junction bases unmatched: 6. The CDR3 covers 12 residues. CDR3 residues: CATSETTGEAFF. CDR3 sequence (DNA): TGTGCCACCAGTGAGACTACAGGGGAGGCTTTCTTT.

This chain links TRBV10-3 with TRBJ2-3; D is possibly TRBD2 (6 bases). V was shortened by 6 bases and J by 0 bases, with 13 bases between the two germline ends. The CDR3 length is 15 residues. Germline-derived CDR1 and CDR2 are ENHRY and SYGVKD. CDR3 coding DNA: TGTGCCATCAGCTTCCGGGACTCTAGCACAGATACGCAGTATTTT. Translated, it gives CAISFRDSSTDTQYF.

The rearrangement links TRBV7-2 to TRBJ2-5; D could derive from TRBD1 or TRBD2 (6 bases each). Per germline, CDR1 SGHTA and CDR2 FQGNSA. Trimming took off 8 bases at V and 3 bases at J, with 19 bases between the two ends. The CDR3 is made up of 15 amino acids. CDR3 coding DNA: TGTGCCAGCGGGACTTCAGGGGTTGTTAAAGAGACCCAGTACTTC. Translating gives CASGTSGVVKETQYF.

This clonotype was picked up many times. In nucleotides, the CDR3 is TGTGCCAGCAGCTCGGTCCGGACACTAGACAGGGACGGGACAGATACGCAGTATTTT. It translates to CASSSVRTLDRDGTDTQYF. The chain carries TRBV5-5 and TRBJ2-3; TRBD1 agrees at 7 bases. The CDR3 runs 19 residues. Germline CDR1 is SGHKS and CDR2 is YYEKEE (reference sequence). Losses at the gene ends were 3 bases for V and 3 bases for J; bases not matched to a gene: 19. The entire variable domain, with the rest obtained from reference TRBV5-5 and TRBJ2-3, is as follows: DAGVTQSPTHLIKTRGQQVTLRCSPISGHKSVSWYQQVLGQGPQFIFQYYEKEERGRGNFPDRFSARQFPNYSSELNVNALLLGDSALYLCASSSVRTLDRDGTDTQYFGPGTRLTVL.

This clonotype has a handful of counts. The chain uses TRBV19 and TRBJ2-3; no firm D call. Germline CDR1 LNHDA, CDR2 SQIVND (reference sequence). The CDR3 runs to 14 residues. Trimming stripped 1 base from V and 2 bases from J, with 7 bases between. DNA for the CDR3: TGTGCCAGTAGTATAGGGGATACCACAGATACGCAGTATTTT. It yields the protein CASSIGDTTDTQYF. Using reference TRBV19 and TRBJ2-3 for the parts outside the CDR3, the full variable domain is DGGITQSPKYLFRKEGQNVTLSCEQNLNHDAMYWYRQDPGQGLRLIYYSQIVNDFQKGDIAEGYSVSREKKESFPLTVTSAQKNPTAFYLCASSIGDTTDTQYFGPGTRLTVL.

As regards this clonotype: A read error may be the cause here, since a much bigger clone is one base away. CDR3 coding DNA: TGTGCCAGCAGTTACTGGACTGGGACCGATGAGCGGTTCTTC. This codes for CASSYWTGTDERFF. This chain connects TRBV6-2 or TRBV6-3 to TRBJ2-1; either TRBD1 or TRBD2 may supply D (5 bases each). Germline lookup yields CDR1 MNHEY and CDR2 SVGEGT. CDR3 length equals 14 residues.

This clonotype has a handful of counts. CDR3 sequence reads: CASSPGTACATQHF. CDR3 nucleotide sequence: TGTGCCAGCAGTCCCGGGACAGCCTGTGCGACCCAGCATTTT. V and J are TRBV6-2 or TRBV6-3 and TRBJ1-5, with TRBD1 identical over 7 bases. Germline CDR1 and CDR2: MNHEY and SVGEGT. This CDR3 has 14 residues. V lost 5 bases and J lost 11; bases outside the gene matches: 12.

This clonotype was detected ten times or more. V gene TRBV5-1 combines with J gene TRBJ2-1; 7 nucleotides line up with TRBD2. Germline V CDR1 and CDR2: SGHRS, YFSETQ. CDR3 size: 13 residues. The V and J ends lost 5 bases and 8 bases, in that order; junction bases with no gene match: 7. The CDR3 loop reads CASRWTRMDEQFF. In DNA, the CDR3 is TGCGCCAGCAGGTGGACTAGGATGGATGAGCAGTTCTTC.

This clonotype was recorded many times. The chain carries TRBV12-3 or TRBV12-4 and TRBJ1-1, with 9 bases lining up with TRBD1. J lost 5 bases, V lost 7 bases, and 8 bases had no gene match. The CDR3 runs 14 residues. CDR3 nucleotide sequence: TGTGCCAGCACTCCACAGGGGGCGCGAACTGAAGCTTTCTTT. Protein product: CASTPQGARTEAFF.

V gene TRBV18 combines with J gene TRBJ1-5; D is undetermined. Germline CDR1 reads KGHSH; CDR2 reads LQKENI. The V end was cut by 1 base, the J end by 5 bases, with 6 bases between. The CDR3 is made up of 13 amino acids. The CDR3 spells CASSPQGHQPQHF. The CDR3 DNA reads as TGTGCCAGCTCACCACAGGGTCATCAGCCCCAGCATTTT.

The table lists this clonotype with a few counts. This chain joins TRBV6-2 or TRBV6-3 and TRBJ2-6; no clear D gene. Trimming left V 4 bases short and J 0 bases short, with 13 bases between. CDR1 and CDR2 from the germline V gene are MNHEY and SVGEGT. CDR3 size: 17 residues. In DNA form, the CDR3 reads TGTGCCAGCAGTTCGACAACTTCGGCCTCTGGGGCCAACGTCCTGACTTTC. This encodes CASSSTTSASGANVLTF.

Only a few counts were recorded for this clonotype. The chain combines TRBV28 with TRBJ1-2; D is possibly TRBD1 (5 bases). V shed 5 bases and J shed 3 bases, with 19 bases lying between them. The CDR3 has 16 residues. Germline loops: CDR1 MDHEN, CDR2 SYDVKM. Here the CDR3 reads CASSNRGFPVHYGYTF. The CDR3 nucleotides read TGTGCCAGCAGTAATAGGGGCTTCCCAGTGCACTATGGCTACACCTTC.

This clonotype has ten or more counts. The chain links TRBV11-2 to TRBJ1-4; D is unclear. The CDR3 sequence is 16 residues long. Germline-derived CDR1 and CDR2 are SGHAT and FQNNGV. The V and J ends lost 4 bases and 2 bases respectively, with 14 bases between them. The CDR3 DNA sequence: TGTGCCAGCAGCTCCTTCGGGAGGGCCACTAATGAAAAACTGTTTTTT. Translating gives CASSSFGRATNEKLFF.

This clonotype has ten or more counts. The genes are TRBV2 and TRBJ2-7, with 11 bases identical to TRBD2. The length of the CDR3 is 15 residues. With 6 bases clipped from V and 2 bases from J, the junction kept 6 bases outside the gene matches. The germline V gene has CDR1 SNHLY and CDR2 FYNNEI. CDR3 in amino acids: CASSPGTSGTYEQYF. CDR3 coding DNA: TGTGCCAGCAGCCCCGGGACTAGCGGCACCTACGAGCAGTACTTC.

This clonotype was detected only a few times. The chain links TRBV12-3 or TRBV12-4 to TRBJ2-5; 12 nucleotides agree with TRBD2. The V segment lost 1 base and the J segment 1 base; nucleotides outside the gene matches: 4. The CDR3 consists of 17 residues. CDR3 sequence reads: CASSLGRTSGVQETQYF. The DNA of the CDR3 is TGTGCCAGCAGTTTAGGACGGACTAGCGGGGTCCAAGAGACCCAGTACTTC.

This clonotype occurred many times. The chain has TRBV28 and TRBJ2-4; TRBD1 matches at 8 bases. This CDR3 region has 14 residues. Germline V CDR1 and CDR2: MDHEN, SYDVKM. The V gene end was trimmed by 5 bases and the J gene end by 7 bases; junction bases not matched to a gene: 7. The CDR3 spells CASSAGQGSNIQYF. The CDR3 nucleotides read TGTGCCAGCAGTGCCGGACAGGGATCCAACATTCAGTACTTC.

As regards this clonotype: This may stem from a read error, because a much larger clone lies one nucleotide away. The V gene is TRBV15, the J gene TRBJ2-1; D unclear. The assigned J gene may be wrong: the sequence end matches TRBJ2-7 better. Germline V gene sequence: CDR1 LNHNV, CDR2 YYDKDF (reference sequence). This CDR3 has 12 amino acids. CDR3 amino acids: CATSRLNNEQYF. In DNA, the CDR3 is TGTGCCACCAGCAGACTTAACAATGAGCAGTACTTC.

The CDR3 loop reads CASSPGPFSNQPQHF. DNA for the CDR3: TGTGCCAGCAGCCCCGGACCCTTTAGCAATCAGCCCCAGCATTTT. The J gene is TRBJ1-5, the V gene TRBV6-6, with D hard to call. CDR1 is MNHNY and CDR2 is SVGAGI in the germline V gene (reference sequence). This CDR3 has 15 residues. V lost 6 bases to trimming and J lost 0 bases, with 12 bases between them.

The chain recombines TRBV28 with TRBJ2-7, with D perhaps matching TRBD2 (7 bases). The germline gives CDR1 MDHEN, CDR2 SYDVKM. This CDR3 is built from 13 residues. The V gene lost 8 bases and the J gene lost 6 bases, with 17 bases spanning the gap. The CDR3, as DNA: TGTGCCAGCTTATCACGGGGGGCCCTCGAGCAGTACTTC. It yields the protein CASLSRGALEQYF.

At least ten counts were recorded for this clonotype. The rearrangement joins TRBV30 to TRBJ1-1; D gene uncertain. Deletions cut 0 bases from V and 5 bases from J, with 10 bases between. Germline CDR1 GTSNPN, CDR2 SVGIG (reference sequence). CDR3 length: 13 residues. CDR3 region: CAWSVRIGTEAFF. The CDR3 DNA reads TGTGCCTGGAGTGTACGTATAGGGACTGAAGCTTTCTTT.

This clonotype was seen ten or more times. The genes are TRBV3-1 and TRBJ2-1; tentatively, D is TRBD2 (6 bases). CDR1 is LGHDT, CDR2 YNNKEL, per germline (reference sequence). V shed 0 bases and J shed 0 bases, with 12 bases lying between them. The CDR3 consists of 17 residues. CDR3 sequence: CASSQDFGGSSYNEQFF. For the CDR3, the DNA is TGTGCCAGCAGCCAAGATTTTGGGGGGAGCTCCTACAATGAGCAGTTCTTC.

This clonotype came up a few times. V and J are TRBV2 and TRBJ2-3; 11 nucleotides match TRBD2. This CDR3 is built from 15 residues. Germline loops: CDR1 SNHLY, CDR2 FYNNEI. The J segment lost 0 bases and the V segment lost 10 bases, leaving 6 bases of the junction unmatched. The CDR3 DNA sequence: TGTGCCACCAGACTAGCGGGGTCAAGCACAGATACGCAGTATTTT. Amino acid sequence: CATRLAGSSTDTQYF.